The TCR beta chain under discussion was sequenced for a study of blood T cell repertoires in COVID-19. Original handling: From reference gene primer amplification, estimates of nucleated cell counts were derived. The data were produced by immunoSEQ multiplex PCR, yet TCRdb's version contains in-frame clones alone and is incomplete. That table is the source of V, J and clone size, and D and trimming were worked out from the DNA. The sample gives under 300,000 clones, roughly 80% of which show up once; approximately 9.4% is in the top ten. The sequence was collected from a woman aged 80 or over with acute or convalescent COVID-19. The specimen was peripheral blood.

This chain's CDR3 is CATSDFQGYQETQYF. For the CDR3, the DNA is TGTGCCACCAGTGATTTCCAGGGGTATCAGGAGACCCAGTACTTC. This chain uses TRBV24-1 with TRBJ2-5; D might be TRBD1 (6 bases). V gave up 1 base and J gave up 5 bases, with 13 bases separating them. CDR3 length equals 15 residues. CDR1 and CDR2 (germline): KGHDR, SFDVKD.